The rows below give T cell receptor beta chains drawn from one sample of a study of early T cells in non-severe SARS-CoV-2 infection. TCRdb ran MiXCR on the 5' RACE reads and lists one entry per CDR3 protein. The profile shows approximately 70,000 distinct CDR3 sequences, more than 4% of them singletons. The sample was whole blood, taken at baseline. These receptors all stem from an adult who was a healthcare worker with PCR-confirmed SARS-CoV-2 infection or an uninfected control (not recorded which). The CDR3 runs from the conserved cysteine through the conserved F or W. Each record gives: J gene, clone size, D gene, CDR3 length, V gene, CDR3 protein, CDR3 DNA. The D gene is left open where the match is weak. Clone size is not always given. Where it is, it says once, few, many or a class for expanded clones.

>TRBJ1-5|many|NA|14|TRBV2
CASLDRISNQPQHF
TGTGCCAGCCTCGACAGGATAAGCAATCAGCCCCAGCATTTT
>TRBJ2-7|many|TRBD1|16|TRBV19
CASSNRAGTDAYEQYF
TGTGCCAGTAGTAATCGGGCCGGGACAGACGCGTACGAGCAGTACTTC
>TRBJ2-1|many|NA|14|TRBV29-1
CSVDSRASYNEQFF
TGCAGCGTTGACTCGCGGGCCTCCTACAATGAGCAGTTCTTC
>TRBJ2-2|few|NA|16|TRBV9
CASSVESRGDTGELFF
TGTGCCAGCAGCGTAGAGAGCAGGGGCGACACCGGGGAGCTGTTTTTT
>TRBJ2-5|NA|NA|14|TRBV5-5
CASSLRGMGETQYF
TGTGCCAGCAGCTTACGGGGCATGGGAGAGACCCAGTACTTC
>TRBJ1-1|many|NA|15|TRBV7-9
CASSLVKGMNTEAFF
TGTGCCAGCAGCTTAGTGAAGGGGATGAACACTGAAGCTTTCTTT
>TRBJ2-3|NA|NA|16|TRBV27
CASSPTTNPSTDTQYF
TGTGCCAGCAGTCCAACTACCAATCCTAGCACAGATACGCAGTATTTT
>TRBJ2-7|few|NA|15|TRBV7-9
CASSLGGTLTYEQYF
TGTGCCAGCAGCTTAGGAGGGACCCTGACGTACGAGCAGTACTTC
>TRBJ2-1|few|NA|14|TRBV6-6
CASSSEATGDEQFF
TGTGCCAGCAGTTCCGAGGCCACTGGGGATGAGCAGTTCTTC
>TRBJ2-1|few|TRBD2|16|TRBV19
CASSTDSGRLYNEQFF
TGTGCCAGTAGTACGGATAGCGGGAGGTTATACAATGAGCAGTTCTTC
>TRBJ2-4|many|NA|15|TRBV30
CAWTRQELAKNIQYF
TGTGCCTGGACCCGACAGGAGCTAGCCAAAAACATTCAGTACTTC
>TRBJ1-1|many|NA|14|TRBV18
CASSPRAENTEAFF
TGTGCCAGCTCACCGAGGGCAGAGAACACTGAAGCTTTCTTT
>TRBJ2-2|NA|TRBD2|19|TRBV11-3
CASSLFGMTSGANTGELFF
TGTGCCAGCAGCTTATTCGGGATGACTAGCGGCGCGAACACCGGGGAGCTGTTTTTT
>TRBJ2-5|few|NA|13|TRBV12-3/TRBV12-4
CASSLTSSETQYF
TGTGCCAGCAGTTTGACAAGTTCTGAGACCCAGTACTTC
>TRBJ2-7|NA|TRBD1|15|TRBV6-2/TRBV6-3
CASSYSGQGSYEQYF
TGTGCCAGCAGTTACTCGGGACAGGGTTCCTACGAGCAGTACTTC
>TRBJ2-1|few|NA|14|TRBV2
CASSGDSINNEQFF
TGTGCCAGCAGTGGGGACTCTATCAACAATGAGCAGTTCTTC
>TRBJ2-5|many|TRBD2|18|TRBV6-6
CASSSGASGSLGQETQYF
TGTGCCAGCAGTTCCGGAGCTAGCGGGAGTTTGGGGCAAGAGACCCAGTACTTC
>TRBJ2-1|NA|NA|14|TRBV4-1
CASSLTSGVDEQFF
TGCGCCAGCAGCCTAACTTCTGGGGTCGATGAGCAGTTCTTC
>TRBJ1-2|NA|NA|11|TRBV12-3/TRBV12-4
CASSLRGAVSF
TGTGCCAGCAGTTTACGGGGGGCAGTCTCCTTC
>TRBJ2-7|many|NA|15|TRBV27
CASSLSGVRGYEQYF
TGTGCCAGCAGTTTATCGGGTGTCCGGGGGTACGAGCAGTACTTC
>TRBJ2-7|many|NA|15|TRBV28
CASSPRGSGSYEQYF
TGTGCCAGCAGTCCCAGGGGTTCTGGGTCCTACGAGCAGTACTTC
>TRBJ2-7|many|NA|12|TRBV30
CAWSNPPYEQYF
TGTGCCTGGAGCAACCCCCCCTACGAGCAGTACTTC
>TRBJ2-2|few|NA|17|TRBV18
CASSPLPPGQNTGELFF
TGTGCCAGCTCACCTCTACCCCCGGGACAGAACACCGGGGAGCTGTTTTTT
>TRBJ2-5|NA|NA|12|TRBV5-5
CASHGRKETQYF
TGTGCCAGCCATGGGAGGAAAGAGACCCAGTACTTC
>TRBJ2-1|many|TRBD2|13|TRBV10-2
CASSEGLAYEQFF
TGCGCCAGCAGTGAGGGACTAGCCTATGAGCAGTTCTTC
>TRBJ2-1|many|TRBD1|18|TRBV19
CASSITRDRLSSYNEQFF
TGTGCCAGTAGCATAACCCGGGACAGACTATCTTCCTACAATGAGCAGTTCTTC
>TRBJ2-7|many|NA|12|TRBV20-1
CSARRGNYEQYF
TGCAGTGCCCGGAGGGGGAATTACGAGCAGTACTTC
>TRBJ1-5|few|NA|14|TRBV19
CASCAGISNQPQHF
TGTGCCAGTTGCGCCGGGATTAGCAATCAGCCCCAGCATTTT
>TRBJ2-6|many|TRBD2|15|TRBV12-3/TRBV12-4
CASSLRGAGANVLTF
TGTGCCAGCAGTTTACGGGGGGCTGGGGCCAACGTCCTGACTTTC
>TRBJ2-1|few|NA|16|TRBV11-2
CASSANWEATNNEQFF
TGTGCCAGCAGTGCCAACTGGGAAGCCACTAACAATGAGCAGTTCTTC
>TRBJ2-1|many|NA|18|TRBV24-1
CATSDWSEAGLSYNEQFF
TGTGCCACCAGTGATTGGTCCGAGGCAGGGCTCTCCTACAATGAGCAGTTCTTC
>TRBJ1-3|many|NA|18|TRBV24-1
CATSDLYLLVTSGNTIYF
TGTGCCACCAGTGATTTGTACCTATTGGTTACGTCTGGAAACACCATATATTTT
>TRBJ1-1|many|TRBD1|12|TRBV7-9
CASSPGTVEAFF
TGTGCCAGCAGCCCTGGGACAGTGGAAGCTTTCTTT
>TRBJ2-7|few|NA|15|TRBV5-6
CASSRRRGPTYEQYF
TGTGCCAGCAGCCGCCGGAGGGGCCCAACCTACGAGCAGTACTTC
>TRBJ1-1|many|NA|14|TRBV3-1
CASSQATGNTEAFF
TGTGCCAGCAGCCAGGCGACAGGGAACACTGAAGCTTTCTTT
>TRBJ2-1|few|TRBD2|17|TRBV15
CATSPFGLAGVNYEQFF
TGTGCCACCAGCCCCTTCGGACTAGCGGGAGTTAACTATGAGCAGTTCTTC
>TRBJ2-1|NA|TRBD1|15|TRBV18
CASSPSWDRQNEQFF
TGTGCCAGCTCACCAAGTTGGGACAGACAAAATGAGCAGTTCTTC
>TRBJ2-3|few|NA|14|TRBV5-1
CASSFPERPDTQYF
TGCGCCAGCAGCTTCCCAGAGCGGCCAGATACGCAGTATTTT
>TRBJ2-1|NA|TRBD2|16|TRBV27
CASSLDSSGRFGEQFF
TGTGCCAGCAGTTTAGATAGTAGCGGGAGATTCGGGGAGCAGTTCTTC
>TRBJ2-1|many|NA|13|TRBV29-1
CSVGDTYYNEQFF
TGCAGCGTTGGGGACACTTACTACAATGAGCAGTTCTTC
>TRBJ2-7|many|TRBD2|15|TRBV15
CATSTEREAPDEQYF
TGTGCCACCAGCACGGAGCGGGAGGCCCCCGACGAGCAGTACTTC
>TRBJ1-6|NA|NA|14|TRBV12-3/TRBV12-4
CASSGPYVGSPLHF
TGTGCCAGCAGTGGACCGTATGTTGGTTCACCCCTCCACTTT
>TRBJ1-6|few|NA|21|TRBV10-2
CASSELSDWRILSSYNSPLHF
TGCGCCAGCAGTGAGTTGTCGGACTGGAGGATACTAAGCTCCTATAATTCACCCCTCCACTTT
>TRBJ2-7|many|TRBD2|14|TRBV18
CASSPSSGRAEQYF
TGTGCCAGCTCACCTTCCAGCGGGAGAGCCGAGCAGTACTTC
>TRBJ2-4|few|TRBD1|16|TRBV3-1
CASSQSGTGKRNIQYF
TGTGCCAGCAGCCAGTCGGGGACAGGGAAAAGAAACATTCAGTACTTC